These 30 T cell receptor beta chains originate from one sample sequenced in a study of T cell repertoires in cytomegalovirus infection. MiXCR, applied by TCRdb to the reads, yields one record per CDR3 protein. The table has around 740,000 distinct CDR3 sequences, approximately 40% seen once; the top ten hold about 2.8%. The sequenced sample was PBMCs. The source is a human donor in good health (CMV status not recorded). Some clones in this sample may be carry-over from other donors' samples.

The chain joins TRBV4-2 to TRBJ2-3, with TRBD2 matching 14 bases. Losses at the gene ends were 0 bases for V and 4 bases for J; bases not matched to a gene: 9. The germline V gene encodes CDR1 LGHNA and CDR2 YNFKEQ. The CDR3 loop spans 19 amino acids. The CDR3 bases are TGTGCCAGCAGCCAAGATGGGACTAGCGGGGGCAGGGCAGCAGATACGCAGTATTTT. Its translation is CASSQDGTSGGRAADTQYF.

This chain joins TRBV9 and TRBJ2-7, with D maybe TRBD2 (5 bases). The CDR3 is made up of 15 amino acids. Germline V gene lookup returns CDR1 SGDLS and CDR2 YYNGEE. Trimming stripped 3 bases from V and 3 bases from J, with 16 bases between. The CDR3 loop reads CASSGRPGGNYEQYF. Here the CDR3 DNA reads TGTGCCAGCAGCGGCCGTCCCGGAGGAAACTACGAGCAGTACTTC.

This clonotype was found a few times. This rearrangement joins TRBV29-1 to TRBJ1-1; D ambiguous. V was cut by 6 bases and J by 1 base, with 9 bases left in between. Per germline, CDR1 SQVTM and CDR2 ANQGSEA. This CDR3 contains 12 residues. As DNA, the CDR3 is TGCAGCGTCTCCACACGGAACACTGAAGCTTTCTTT. The encoded protein is CSVSTRNTEAFF.

Many counts were recorded for this clonotype. Here the CDR3 reads CASSLARTGKGYTF. The CDR3 region has the DNA TGTGCCAGCAGCTTAGCGAGGACAGGGAAGGGCTACACCTTC. This chain links TRBV7-2 with TRBJ1-2, with 8 positions matching TRBD1. The junction had 5 bases not matched to a gene; V was cut back by 0 bases and J by 8 bases. Germline CDR1 and CDR2: SGHTA and FQGNSA. The CDR3 extends over 14 amino acids.

This clonotype has just a few counts. CDR3 sequence (DNA): TGTGCCAGCAACCAGGTGTTAGTTAATGAAAAACTGTTTTTT. It codes for CASNQVLVNEKLFF. The chain links TRBV28 to TRBJ1-4, with unresolved D. Germline loops: CDR1 MDHEN, CDR2 SYDVKM. The CDR3 runs to 14 residues. The V end lost 7 bases, the J end lost 4 bases, and 13 bases lay between the germline ends. The whole variable domain, filled in from reference TRBV28 and TRBJ1-4, reads DVKVTQSSRYLVKRTGEKVFLECVQDMDHENMFWYRQDPGLGLRLIYFSYDVKMKEKGDIPEGYSVSREKKERFSLILESASTNQTSMYLCASNQVLVNEKLFFGSGTQLSVL.

The chain uses TRBV20-1 and TRBJ1-5; TRBD1 matches at 10 bases. CDR3 length equals 16 residues. J gave up 2 bases and V 5 bases, and 9 bases lay outside the gene matches. Germline V CDR1 and CDR2: DFQATT, SNEGSKA (reference sequence). This CDR3 is CSAFDRGRDGNQPQHF. The CDR3 DNA follows: TGCAGTGCTTTTGACAGGGGGCGAGATGGCAATCAGCCCCAGCATTTT.

This clonotype occurred a few times. The chain is built from TRBV11-2 and TRBJ1-3; D is unclear. Deletions cut 5 bases from V and 0 bases from J, with 14 bases between. CDR3 length equals 16 residues. Germline V gives CDR1 SGHAT, CDR2 FQNNGV. In DNA, the CDR3 is TGTGCCAGCAGCCCGGTCCGGTCCTCCTCTGGAAACACCATATATTTT. Residues: CASSPVRSSSGNTIYF.

Only a few counts were recorded for this clonotype. V usage is TRBV6-5 and J usage is TRBJ1-5; 9 bases align to TRBD1. CDR1 is MNHEY and CDR2 is SVGAGI in the germline V gene. The CDR3 covers 13 residues. The J segment lost 4 bases and the V segment lost 7 bases, leaving 2 bases of the junction unmatched. This CDR3 is CASNRGLNQPQHF. The CDR3 DNA sequence: TGTGCCAGCAACAGGGGGCTAAATCAGCCCCAGCATTTT.

The J gene is TRBJ2-3, the V gene TRBV5-4; D unresolved. The CDR3 consists of 13 residues. V shed 7 bases and J shed 6 bases, with 15 bases lying between them. CDR1 is SGHNT and CDR2 is YYREEE in the germline V gene (reference sequence). The CDR3 DNA follows: TGTGCCAGCTACAACTTGGCCTCGGATACGCAGTATTTT. Its translation is CASYNLASDTQYF.

A note on this clonotype: An end of the junction does not agree with germline; a read error may underlie this. The J gene is TRBJ1-2, the V gene TRBV28; 9 bases are a match to TRBD1. Germline CDR1 MDHEN, CDR2 SYDVKM. This CDR3 is 15 amino acids long. CDR3 in amino acids: CSSSSGTGRVYCYTF. Here the CDR3 DNA reads TGTTCCAGCAGTTCCGGGACAGGGAGGGTTTATTGCTACACCTTC.

This rearrangement joins TRBV5-5 to TRBJ2-7; D may be TRBD1 or TRBD2 (6 bases each). V lost 0 bases to trimming and J lost 3 bases, with 13 bases between them. The CDR3 runs to 15 residues. Looked up from germline, CDR1 is SGHKS and CDR2 is YYEKEE (reference sequence). CDR3 nucleotides: TGTGCCAGCAGCTTGGTACCGGGGGCCATCTACGAGCAGTACTTC. Its protein product is CASSLVPGAIYEQYF.

This clonotype was counted between two and nine times. V usage is TRBV28 and J usage is TRBJ1-5; D call uncertain. Germline V CDR1 and CDR2: MDHEN, SYDVKM. Between the trimmed V and J ends, which lost 3 bases and 4 bases, there was a span of 7 bases. CDR3 length: 13 residues. In nucleotides, the CDR3 is TGTGCCAGCAGTTTTAATCTAAATCAGCCCCAGCATTTT. Its translation: CASSFNLNQPQHF.

The rearrangement joins TRBV2 to TRBJ1-2; D unresolved. The CDR3 is 13 residues long. CDR1 and CDR2 from the germline V gene are SNHLY and FYNNEI. V was cut by 3 bases and J by 6 bases, with 11 bases left in between. The CDR3 spells CASSENLGNGYTF. For the CDR3, the DNA is TGTGCCAGCAGTGAGAACCTGGGGAATGGCTACACCTTC.

This clonotype has just a few counts. The chain joins TRBV4-1 to TRBJ1-2; TRBD1 is a possible D gene (5 bases). In germline, CDR1 is MGHRA, CDR2 YSYEKL. V gave up 1 base and J gave up 5 bases, with 14 bases separating them. This CDR3 comprises 15 residues. CDR3 nucleotides: TGCGCCAGCAGCCAAGCCCCGGGACGGATGTATGGCTACACCTTC. It encodes CASSQAPGRMYGYTF.

The rearrangement uses TRBV15 and TRBJ1-2; TRBD1 matches 7 bases. The J segment lost 2 bases and the V segment lost 1 base, leaving 1 base of the junction unmatched. This CDR3 spans 14 amino acids. Germline V gene data show CDR1 as LNHNV and CDR2 as YYDKDF (reference sequence). The CDR3 loop reads CATSRADRNYGYTF. The CDR3 DNA follows: TGTGCCACCAGCAGAGCGGACAGGAACTATGGCTACACCTTC.

The gene calls are TRBV28 and TRBJ2-7, with D perhaps TRBD2 (5 bases). Germline V gene lookup returns CDR1 MDHEN and CDR2 SYDVKM. The CDR3 is made up of 15 amino acids. The germline V and J ends were trimmed by 4 bases and 3 bases, with 16 bases remaining between them. CDR3 in amino acids: CASSSSAALRYEQYF. The CDR3, as DNA: TGTGCCAGCAGTTCCTCAGCGGCACTGCGCTACGAGCAGTACTTC.

Only a few counts were recorded for this clonotype. V is TRBV11-1 and J is TRBJ2-1, with 9 bases that match TRBD2. Losses at the gene ends were 4 bases for V and 8 bases for J; bases not matched to a gene: 15. Germline lookup yields CDR1 SGHAT and CDR2 FQDESV (reference sequence). This CDR3 is 17 amino acids long. The CDR3 loop is CASSSRGGSGRSHEQFF. CDR3 sequence (DNA): TGTGCCAGCAGCTCCCGAGGTGGGAGCGGGAGGTCTCATGAGCAGTTCTTC.

This clonotype was counted only a few times. This rearrangement joins TRBV11-2 to TRBJ2-7; TRBD2 aligns across 13 bases. Looked up from germline, CDR1 is SGHAT and CDR2 is FQNNGV. Losses at the gene ends were 7 bases for V and 6 bases for J; bases not matched to a gene: 9. This CDR3 is built from 15 residues. Written as DNA, the CDR3 is TGTGCCAGCACCGGACTAGCGGGAGTATCCGGCGAGCAGTACTTC. Protein: CASTGLAGVSGEQYF. Full variable domain (outside the CDR3, taken from reference TRBV11-2 and TRBJ2-7): EAGVAQSPRYKIIEKRQSVAFWCNPISGHATLYWYQQILGQGPKLLIQFQNNGVVDDSQLPKDRFSAERLKGVDSTLKIQPAKLEDSAVYLCASTGLAGVSGEQYFGPGTRLTVT.

This clonotype was recorded at least ten times. In nucleotides, the CDR3 is TGCGCCAGCAGCCAAGACGGCCTAGCCCGGGAGCTGTTTTTT. This encodes CASSQDGLARELFF. The rearrangement links TRBV4-1 to TRBJ2-2; the D gene is possibly TRBD2 (5 bases). This CDR3 is 14 amino acids long. CDR1 is MGHRA, CDR2 YSYEKL, per germline. V was trimmed by 0 bases and J by 9 bases, leaving 11 bases between them.

The rearrangement links TRBV12-3 or TRBV12-4 to TRBJ1-6, with a tentative D call TRBD1 (6 bases). The V and J ends lost 8 bases and 6 bases respectively, with 14 bases between them. There are 14 residues in the CDR3. CDR3 region: CASGPTGRNSPLHF. The CDR3 region has the DNA TGTGCCAGCGGCCCCACAGGGCGTAATTCACCCCTCCACTTT.

This clonotype has more than one count but fewer than ten. The chain carries TRBV6-8 and TRBJ1-2; 9 bases fit TRBD1. This CDR3 region has 16 residues. V was pared by 5 bases and J by 3 bases, with 10 bases of the junction left unmatched. Germline V gives CDR1 MNHGY, CDR2 SAAAGT. The CDR3 bases are TGTGCCAGCAGTGGAACCGGGACAGGGCGCGACTATGGCTACACCTTC. Protein sequence: CASSGTGTGRDYGYTF.

This clonotype came up many times. This rearrangement joins TRBV7-2 to TRBJ2-1, with TRBD2 matching over 16 bases. From germline, CDR1 is SGHTA and CDR2 FQGNSA. This CDR3 comprises 17 residues. V shed 5 bases, J shed 7 bases, and the junction held 8 bases outside the gene matches. CDR3 protein: CASSTTGLAGGLNEQFF. CDR3 DNA sequence: TGTGCCAGCAGCACGACGGGACTAGCGGGAGGGCTAAATGAGCAGTTCTTC.

This clonotype came up once. The CDR3 region is CASSPRGSGVNNEQFF. CDR3 bases: TGTGCCAGCAGCCCCCGGGGTAGCGGGGTTAACAATGAGCAGTTCTTC. The chain employs TRBV11-2 and TRBJ2-1; 8 bases fit TRBD2. Germline-derived CDR1 and CDR2 are SGHAT and FQNNGV. V was pared by 5 bases and J by 5 bases, with 11 bases of the junction left unmatched. The CDR3 sequence is 16 residues long. Complete variable domain (other parts from reference TRBV11-2 and TRBJ2-1): EAGVAQSPRYKIIEKRQSVAFWCNPISGHATLYWYQQILGQGPKLLIQFQNNGVVDDSQLPKDRFSAERLKGVDSTLKIQPAKLEDSAVYLCASSPRGSGVNNEQFFGPGTRLTVL.

In regard to this clonotype: A much bigger clone sits one base away, suggesting this may be a read error. This chain links TRBV7-6 with TRBJ1-3, with a tentative D call TRBD1 (5 bases). Germline loops: CDR1 SGHVS, CDR2 FNYEAQ. V gave up 5 bases and J gave up 0 bases, with 20 bases separating them. This CDR3 contains 18 residues. The CDR3, as DNA: TGTGCCAGCAGCCTCGGGACCGCCGCCATACACTCTGGAAACACCATATATTTT. It codes for CASSLGTAAIHSGNTIYF.

The DNA for the CDR3 is TGTGCCAGCATGCAGGGGGCGAGTAACACCGGGGAGCTGTTTTTT. This encodes CASMQGASNTGELFF. The chain recombines TRBV12-3 or TRBV12-4 with TRBJ2-2; 8 bases agree with TRBD1. The CDR3 is made up of 15 amino acids. The J segment lost 2 bases and the V segment lost 7 bases, leaving 6 bases of the junction unmatched.

The chain recombines TRBV24-1 with TRBJ1-4; TRBD1 is a possible D gene (5 bases). V dropped 4 bases and J dropped 5 bases, with 13 bases sitting between them. This CDR3 contains 15 residues. Germline CDR1 KGHDR, CDR2 SFDVKD. This CDR3 is CATSEPGPGNEKLFF. The CDR3 DNA is TGTGCCACCAGTGAACCGGGACCGGGAAATGAAAAACTGTTTTTT.

With regard to this clonotype: The junction and the germline gene differ at one end; a read error may be behind it. The genes are TRBV28 and TRBJ2-1, with D perhaps matching TRBD2 (6 bases). This CDR3 has 15 amino acids. Germline CDR1 MDHEN, CDR2 SYDVKM. CDR3 DNA sequence: TGTGCCAGCAGTTCAGCGGGTCGGTGGCTCAATGAGAAGTTCTTC. Protein: CASSSAGRWLNEKFF.

This clonotype was detected a few times. The V and J genes are TRBV7-2 and TRBJ2-7; D tentatively fits TRBD1 or TRBD2 (5 bases each). Trimming removed 3 bases from V and 0 bases from J, with 12 bases in between. CDR3 length equals 15 residues. The germline gives CDR1 SGHTA, CDR2 FQGNSA. The CDR3 spells CASSFAGTDSYEQYF. CDR3 sequence (DNA): TGTGCCAGCAGCTTCGCCGGGACGGACTCCTACGAGCAGTACTTC. Full variable domain (outside the CDR3, taken from reference TRBV7-2 and TRBJ2-7): GAGVSQSPSNKVTEKGKDVELRCDPISGHTALYWYRQSLGQGLEFLIYFQGNSAPDKSGLPSDRFSAERTGGSVSTLTIQRTQQEDSAVYLCASSFAGTDSYEQYFGPGTRLTVT.

V gene TRBV5-1 combines with J gene TRBJ2-7; weak D call: TRBD1 (5 bases). CDR3 size: 13 residues. Germline V gene lookup returns CDR1 SGHRS and CDR2 YFSETQ. V shed 4 bases and J shed 3 bases, with 11 bases lying between them. CDR3 DNA sequence: TGCGCCAGCAGCGTTGACAGCATCTACGAGCAGTACTTC. Residues: CASSVDSIYEQYF. Variable domain in full (rest from reference TRBV5-1 and TRBJ2-7): KAGVTQTPRYLIKTRGQQVTLSCSPISGHRSVSWYQQTPGQGLQFLFEYFSETQRNKGNFPGRFSGRQFSNSRSEMNVSTLELGDSALYLCASSVDSIYEQYFGPGTRLTVT.

The chain employs TRBV28 and TRBJ2-3, with D perhaps TRBD2 (6 bases). V lost 2 bases and J 2 bases, leaving 11 bases between the germline ends. The CDR3 has 15 residues. CDR1 MDHEN and CDR2 SYDVKM come from the germline V gene. The CDR3: CASSLGGPYTDTQYF. CDR3 DNA: TGTGCCAGCAGTTTAGGAGGGCCTTACACAGATACGCAGTATTTT.